The TCR beta chain described here comes from a study of control samples from healthy donors and cancer patients. Sequencing was performed with immunoSEQ multiplex PCR; in TCRdb, only in-frame clones are kept and a portion is missing. The sample lists some 100,000 clones, about 88% occurring once. Sequenced material: blood. The origin of this receptor is a woman between 45 and 60 years old in good health.

The CDR3 is CASSPPGGSKNIQYF. CDR3 bases: TGTGCCAGCAGCCCTCCGGGGGGATCCAAAAACATTCAGTACTTC. The chain carries TRBV5-6 and TRBJ2-4; 7 bases line up with TRBD2. CDR3 size: 15 residues. Germline loops: CDR1 SGHDT, CDR2 YYEEEE. Losses at the gene ends were 4 bases for V and 2 bases for J; bases not matched to a gene: 6.